The clone carrying this TCR beta chain was recorded only once. Sequencing used immunoSEQ multiplex PCR; TCRdb keeps in-frame clones, though not all of them. The sample comprises 1.5 million to 2.5 million clones, about 95% of which are singletons, and 1% to 1.5% rests with the top ten. The data were obtained in a study of shared clonotypes between healthy human individuals. CDR1 is SGHTA and CDR2 is FQGNSA in the germline V gene. The CDR3 length is 16 residues. Between the trimmed V and J ends, which lost 5 bases and 0 bases, there was a span of 17 bases. The naive CD8 subset, CD45RO-negative cells positively selected for CCR7, excluded terminally differentiated effector memory CD45RA+ cells.

V gene TRBV7-2 combines with J gene TRBJ2-7; D is ambiguous. The sequenced sample was naive CD8+ T cells sorted from blood. The clonotype was recovered from a young man in good health. The CDR3 DNA reads as TGTGCCAGCAGCGTAGAGGAGATACCGAGCTCCTACGAGCAGTACTTC. Translating it yields CASSVEEIPSSYEQYF.